The 9 T cell receptor beta chains below all came from one sample that was sequenced in a study of blood T cell repertoires in COVID-19 (dated by TCRdb to the early 2020s). The method behind the library was the immunoSEQ multiplex PCR assay. TCRdb provides this immuneACCESS table in a form limited to in-frame rearrangements. Some clones are lacking; in checked studies, under half of them reflect an unresolved V gene, and why the rest are absent is not known. Here the sample has fewer than 25,000 clones; over 75% occur a single time. The ten most abundant clones make up about 10% of the sample. The sample taken for sequencing was peripheral blood. Receptors were obtained from a human donor in a cohort sampled during active COVID-19. The donor label of this sample is uncertain.

The chain has TRBV7-9 and TRBJ1-2; D is unclear. Per the germline V gene, CDR1 is SEHNR and CDR2 is FQNEAQ (reference sequence). The CDR3 is made up of 14 amino acids. V was trimmed by 5 bases and J by 8 bases, leaving 18 bases between them. The chain's CDR3 is CASSPMSVSQGYTF. The CDR3 bases are TGTGCCAGCAGCCCGATGTCTGTCAGTCAAGGCTACACCTTC.

The rearrangement links TRBV6-6 to TRBJ1-5; D is possibly TRBD1 (5 bases). The CDR3 has 15 amino acids. V lost 0 bases and J 5 bases, leaving 11 bases between the germline ends. From germline, CDR1 is MNHNY and CDR2 SVGAGI (reference sequence). CDR3 sequence reads: CASSYSTGGDQPQHF. The CDR3 coding sequence is TGTGCCAGCAGTTACTCTACGGGGGGGGATCAGCCCCAGCATTTT.

J is TRBJ2-1 and V is TRBV5-4; the match to TRBD1 covers 7 bases. Germline trimming cut 0 bases from V and 0 bases from J; bases unmatched to any gene: 0. Germline V gene lookup returns CDR1 SGHNT and CDR2 YYREEE (reference sequence). This CDR3 region has 15 residues. CDR3 protein: CASSLDRGSYNEQFF. The CDR3 nucleotides read TGTGCCAGCAGCTTGGACAGGGGCTCCTACAATGAGCAGTTCTTC.

Only one count was recorded for this clone. This chain uses TRBV4-2 with TRBJ2-5; the D is unclear. The germline CDR1 and CDR2 sequences are LGHNA and YNFKEQ. The V and J ends lost 4 bases and 7 bases respectively, with 10 bases between them. The CDR3 covers 12 residues. The CDR3 is CASSLAVGTQYF. CDR3 nucleotide sequence: TGTGCCAGCAGCCTAGCAGTGGGGACCCAGTACTTC.

The V call is TRBV28, the J call TRBJ1-2; 7 bases align to TRBD1. In germline, CDR1 is MDHEN, CDR2 SYDVKM. CDR3 size: 13 residues. Trimming cost V 5 bases and J 8 bases; bases outside gene matches: 8. The CDR3 DNA follows: TGTGCCAGCAGTACAAGGGGGCCGGGAGGCTACACCTTC. Its protein product is CASSTRGPGGYTF.

V gene TRBV3-1 (or the pseudogene TRBV3-2) combines with J gene TRBJ2-3, with TRBD2 as a possible D gene (5 bases). The CDR3 has 13 amino acids. The germline CDR1 and CDR2 sequences are LGHDT and YNNKEL (reference sequence). Trimming shortened V by 4 bases and J by 2 bases, and 7 bases separated the two germline ends. The CDR3 sequence is CASSRTDTDTQYF. CDR3 in DNA: TGTGCCAGCAGCCGGACTGACACAGATACGCAGTATTTT.

The chain links TRBV5-1 to TRBJ1-6, with a possible D match to TRBD1 (6 bases). This CDR3 contains 15 residues. V was shortened by 4 bases and J by 9 bases, with 17 bases between the two germline ends. Per the germline V gene, CDR1 is SGHRS and CDR2 is YFSETQ. In DNA form, the CDR3 reads TGCGCCAGCAGCCCTCAAACAGGGCCCACTTCACCCCTCCACTTT. It is translated as CASSPQTGPTSPLHF.

The chain couples TRBV5-1 to TRBJ2-2; a possible D gene is TRBD1 (6 bases). Trimming took 0 bases from V and 4 from J, leaving 10 bases between them. The germline CDR1 and CDR2 sequences are SGHRS and YFSETQ. The CDR3 spans 15 residues. The CDR3 loop reads CASSLAVDSTGELFF. Written as DNA, the CDR3 is TGCGCCAGCAGCTTGGCCGTGGACAGCACCGGGGAGCTGTTTTTT.

Only one count was recorded for this clone. This chain uses TRBV5-1 with TRBJ1-4; D may be TRBD1 (6 bases). The germline CDR1 and CDR2 sequences are SGHRS and YFSETQ. V lost 1 base to trimming and J lost 7 bases, with 17 bases between them. The CDR3 covers 16 residues. This CDR3 is CASSLRPTGVREKLFF. The CDR3 DNA reads as TGCGCCAGCAGCTTGAGACCGACAGGAGTCCGTGAAAAACTGTTTTTT.